Listed here are 32 T cell receptor beta chains from one sample, sequenced in a study of blood T cell repertoires in COVID-19. The table came from immunoSEQ multiplex PCR; TCRdb's copy has only in-frame clones and leaves some out. The sample includes fewer than 350,000 clones, more than 80% of them seen just once. The sequencing input was peripheral blood. Receptor source: a woman aged 25 to 39 with COVID-19, enrolled during active disease.

J is TRBJ2-7 and V is TRBV28, with D possibly matching TRBD2 (7 bases). From germline, CDR1 is MDHEN and CDR2 SYDVKM. CDR3 size: 13 residues. V lost 8 bases to trimming and J lost 7 bases, with 18 bases between them. CDR3 amino acids: CASGEGGMVEQYF. In nucleotides, the CDR3 is TGTGCCAGCGGCGAGGGGGGGATGGTGGAGCAGTACTTC.

The chain recombines TRBV27 with TRBJ1-1; 8 bases line up with TRBD1. This CDR3 is 15 amino acids long. Germline-derived CDR1 and CDR2 are MNHEY and SMNVEV (reference sequence). Unmatched junction bases numbered 11, after V lost 6 bases and J lost 5 bases. The CDR3 reads CASSLNQDRVTEAFF. CDR3 nucleotide sequence: TGTGCCAGCAGCCTGAATCAGGACAGGGTGACTGAAGCTTTCTTT.

The chain joins TRBV5-6 to TRBJ2-7; D perhaps matches TRBD2 (6 bases). The germline CDR1 and CDR2 sequences are SGHDT and YYEEEE. This CDR3 has 16 amino acids. V lost 6 bases, J lost 3 bases, and 22 bases lay in between. In nucleotides, the CDR3 is TGTGCCAGCACCGGGTCAGCGGGCGCCGCGTTCTACGAGCAGTACTTC. Encoded protein: CASTGSAGAAFYEQYF.

The chain uses TRBV19 and TRBJ2-7; D unresolved. This CDR3 has 14 amino acids. V lost 3 bases and J lost 0, with 9 bases in between. Germline assignment: CDR1 LNHDA and CDR2 SQIVND (reference sequence). CDR3 sequence: CASSIERSSYEQYF. The CDR3 region has the DNA TGTGCCAGTAGTATTGAAAGGAGCTCCTACGAGCAGTACTTC. The whole variable domain, remainder taken from reference TRBV19 and TRBJ2-7, is DGGITQSPKYLFRKEGQNVTLSCEQNLNHDAMYWYRQDPGQGLRLIYYSQIVNDFQKGDIAEGYSVSREKKESFPLTVTSAQKNPTAFYLCASSIERSSYEQYFGPGTRLTVT.

This clone was seen a single time. The rearrangement links TRBV7-4 to TRBJ1-6, with a weak D call TRBD1 (5 bases). The germline V gene encodes CDR1 SGHVT and CDR2 SQSDAQ. The CDR3 length is 18 residues. Trimming left V 2 bases short and J 5 bases short, with 19 bases between. CDR3 amino acids: CASSLTPGPEGNNSPLHF. CDR3 in DNA: TGTGCCAGCAGCTTAACCCCGGGACCGGAGGGCAATAATTCACCCCTCCACTTT.

The chain couples TRBV7-9 to TRBJ1-3; 8 bases match TRBD1. The length of the CDR3 is 14 residues. The V and J ends lost 6 bases and 5 bases, in that order; junction bases with no gene match: 6. In germline, CDR1 is SEHNR, CDR2 FQNEAQ (reference sequence). As DNA, the CDR3 is TGTGCCAGCAGTTCCGACAGGGGTAGAAACACCATATATTTT. Its translation: CASSSDRGRNTIYF. The full variable domain, its missing parts supplied by reference TRBV7-9 and TRBJ1-3, is DTGVSQNPRHKITKRGQNVTFRCDPISEHNRLYWYRQTLGQGPEFLTYFQNEAQLEKSRLLSDRFSAERPKGSFSTLEIQRTEQGDSAMYLCASSSDRGRNTIYFGEGSWLTVV.

The CDR3 nucleotides read TGTGCCAGCAGTACCCGGGAGTATAATTCACCCCTCCACTTT. This sequence encodes CASSTREYNSPLHF. The chain links TRBV28 to TRBJ1-6; D uncertain. The V and J ends lost 5 bases and 4 bases respectively, with 9 bases between them. The length of the CDR3 is 14 residues. Germline CDR1 and CDR2: MDHEN and SYDVKM.

The V gene is TRBV28, the J gene TRBJ1-5; D is possibly TRBD1 (5 bases). Trimming took off 3 bases at V and 5 bases at J, with 11 bases between the two ends. CDR1 and CDR2 from the germline V gene are MDHEN and SYDVKM. The CDR3 contains 14 residues. The CDR3 here is CASSFVAGYQPQHF. The CDR3 DNA reads TGTGCCAGCAGTTTTGTGGCAGGGTATCAGCCCCAGCATTTT.

This sequence joins TRBV19 and TRBJ1-5; D is ambiguous. The germline CDR1 and CDR2 sequences are LNHDA and SQIVND (reference sequence). This CDR3 is built from 12 residues. The V and J ends lost 5 bases and 5 bases respectively, with 7 bases between them. This chain's CDR3 is CASSGRDQPQHF. The CDR3 DNA follows: TGTGCCAGTAGTGGCCGGGATCAGCCCCAGCATTTT. The entire variable domain, with the rest obtained from reference TRBV19 and TRBJ1-5, is as follows: DGGITQSPKYLFRKEGQNVTLSCEQNLNHDAMYWYRQDPGQGLRLIYYSQIVNDFQKGDIAEGYSVSREKKESFPLTVTSAQKNPTAFYLCASSGRDQPQHFGDGTRLSIL.

Turning to this clone: This same CDR3 is encoded by further DNA sequences in the sample. The rearrangement uses TRBV10-2 and TRBJ1-5, with D perhaps matching TRBD1 (6 bases). In germline, CDR1 is WSHSY, CDR2 SAAADI. The CDR3 consists of 15 residues. V was trimmed by 0 bases and J by 1 base, leaving 7 bases between them. The CDR3 DNA reads TGCGCCAGCAGTGAGTCAGGGGGAAGCAATCAGCCCCAGCATTTT. This codes for CASSESGGSNQPQHF.

V gene TRBV6-2 or TRBV6-3 combines with J gene TRBJ1-6; 9 bases match TRBD1. Germline CDR1 MNHEY, CDR2 SVGEGT. This CDR3 has 14 amino acids. Trimming took 3 bases from V and 13 from J; bases not matched to a gene: 7. For the CDR3, the DNA is TGTGCCAGCAGTTATTTCGGACAGGGGCGGCCCCTCCACTTT. Protein: CASSYFGQGRPLHF.

This rearrangement joins TRBV10-1 to TRBJ2-1; 7 bases are a match to TRBD2. The V segment lost 6 bases and the J segment 2 bases; nucleotides outside the gene matches: 7. The CDR3 has 15 amino acids. From germline, CDR1 is WNHNN and CDR2 SYGVQD (reference sequence). The CDR3 region is CASSDASGTYNEQFF. Written as DNA, the CDR3 is TGCGCCAGCAGCGACGCGAGCGGGACCTACAATGAGCAGTTCTTC.

The chain is built from TRBV20-1 and TRBJ1-1; TRBD1 matches at 8 bases. In germline, CDR1 is DFQATT, CDR2 SNEGSKA (reference sequence). CDR3 length: 15 residues. V shed 3 bases, J shed 1 base, and the junction held 7 bases outside the gene matches. The CDR3 region has the DNA TGCAGTGCTAGTTTGGGACAGGCACAGAACACTGAAGCTTTCTTT. This gives the protein CSASLGQAQNTEAFF.

V usage is TRBV27 and J usage is TRBJ2-1; D uncertain. The ends were cut back, 2 bases at V and 0 bases at J, with 8 bases in the middle. This CDR3 is 15 amino acids long. CDR1 is MNHEY and CDR2 is SMNVEV in the germline V gene (reference sequence). Here the CDR3 DNA reads TGTGCCAGCAGTTTAGACTGGTCCTCCTACAATGAGCAGTTCTTC. Residues: CASSLDWSSYNEQFF.

This sequence joins TRBV19 and TRBJ2-6; D possibly corresponds to TRBD2 (6 bases). The CDR3 consists of 16 residues. V was trimmed by 6 bases and J by 2 bases, leaving 14 bases between them. Germline CDR1 and CDR2: LNHDA and SQIVND (reference sequence). CDR3: CASSRGGQPGANVLTF. CDR3 coding DNA: TGTGCCAGTAGCCGAGGAGGGCAGCCTGGGGCCAACGTCCTGACTTTC.

The gene calls are TRBV9 and TRBJ1-6, with D hard to call. Trimming took 0 bases from V and 0 from J, leaving 7 bases between them. Germline CDR1 is SGDLS and CDR2 is YYNGEE. The CDR3 has 16 residues. The CDR3 region has the DNA TGTGCCAGCAGCGTAGCTCGCAGCTCCTATAATTCACCCCTCCACTTT. Residues: CASSVARSSYNSPLHF.

The sample holds one count of this clone. The chain carries TRBV5-5 and TRBJ1-3, with a weak D call TRBD1 (6 bases). There are 16 residues in the CDR3. V lost 2 bases to trimming and J lost 0 bases, with 12 bases between them. Germline CDR1 reads SGHKS; CDR2 reads YYEKEE (reference sequence). DNA of the CDR3: TGTGCCAGCAGCTTAGGCCCGACAGGCTCTGGAAACACCATATATTTT. Encoded protein: CASSLGPTGSGNTIYF. Looking up the rest from reference TRBV5-5 and TRBJ1-3 gives the full variable domain: DAGVTQSPTHLIKTRGQQVTLRCSPISGHKSVSWYQQVLGQGPQFIFQYYEKEERGRGNFPDRFSARQFPNYSSELNVNALLLGDSALYLCASSLGPTGSGNTIYFGEGSWLTVV.

The chain links TRBV7-2 to TRBJ1-4, with 9 bases aligning to TRBD1. Germline loops: CDR1 SGHTA, CDR2 FQGNSA. With 9 bases clipped from V and 8 bases from J, the junction kept 10 bases outside the gene matches. This CDR3 has 14 residues. The CDR3 loop is CASARDRVEEKLFF. The DNA of the CDR3 is TGTGCCAGTGCCCGGGACAGGGTAGAGGAAAAACTGTTTTTT.

This chain links TRBV30 with TRBJ1-1; D is unclear. V lost 2 bases and J 6 bases, leaving 7 bases between the germline ends. Germline V lookup: CDR1 GTSNPN, CDR2 SVGIG (reference sequence). The CDR3 has 11 residues. The CDR3 here is CAWSRFPEAFF. The CDR3 DNA follows: TGTGCCTGGAGTCGGTTTCCTGAAGCTTTCTTT.

A word on this clone: Additional DNA sequences in this sample encode the identical CDR3. The chain combines TRBV30 with TRBJ2-1, with no clear D. Germline V gene lookup returns CDR1 GTSNPN and CDR2 SVGIG (reference sequence). The CDR3 is 11 amino acids. Trimming took 0 bases from V and 6 from J, leaving 3 bases between them. The CDR3 region is CAWSVLNEQFF. As DNA, the CDR3 is TGTGCCTGGAGTGTACTCAATGAGCAGTTCTTC. Full variable domain (outside the CDR3, taken from reference TRBV30 and TRBJ2-1): SQTIHQWPATLVQPVGSPLSLECTVEGTSNPNLYWYRQAAGRGLQLLFYSVGIGQISSEVPQNLSASRPQDRQFILSSKKLLLSDSGFYLCAWSVLNEQFFGPGTRLTVL.

V is TRBV30 and J is TRBJ1-2; 9 nucleotides match TRBD1. V shed 2 bases and J 7 bases; nucleotides not matched to a gene: 5. The CDR3 has 13 residues. In germline, CDR1 is GTSNPN, CDR2 SVGIG (reference sequence). The CDR3 nucleotides read TGTGCCTGGAGTAAGGACAGGGGATCTGGCTACACCTTC. It is translated as CAWSKDRGSGYTF.

V is TRBV19 and J is TRBJ2-7; D might be TRBD1 (6 bases). V was cut by 5 bases and J by 1 base, with 12 bases left in between. The CDR3 runs 14 residues. Germline loops: CDR1 LNHDA, CDR2 SQIVND (reference sequence). Here the CDR3 DNA reads TGTGCCAGTAGTGCCAAAACAGGGTCCTACGAGCAGTACTTC. This sequence encodes CASSAKTGSYEQYF.

V and J are TRBV6-5 and TRBJ2-1; 7 bases agree with TRBD1. V lost 5 bases, J lost 7 bases, and 8 bases stayed unmatched. The CDR3 contains 14 residues. CDR1 MNHEY and CDR2 SVGAGI come from the germline V gene. CDR3 sequence reads: CASSLDRVQNEQFF. Here the CDR3 DNA reads TGTGCCAGCAGTCTTGACAGGGTTCAGAATGAGCAGTTCTTC.

The chain joins TRBV19 to TRBJ2-6, with D possibly TRBD2 on 5 matching bases. The germline V gene has CDR1 LNHDA and CDR2 SQIVND (reference sequence). The CDR3 loop spans 16 amino acids. V was cut by 10 bases and J by 0 bases, with 16 bases left in between. The CDR3 here is CATASRYSSGANVLTF. The CDR3, as DNA: TGTGCCACCGCTAGCAGATATAGCTCTGGGGCCAACGTCCTGACTTTC. The variable domain in full, with the rest retrieved from reference TRBV19 and TRBJ2-6, is DGGITQSPKYLFRKEGQNVTLSCEQNLNHDAMYWYRQDPGQGLRLIYYSQIVNDFQKGDIAEGYSVSREKKESFPLTVTSAQKNPTAFYLCATASRYSSGANVLTFGAGSRLTVL.

This clone is a singleton in its sample. Other DNA sequences of this sample code for an identical CDR3. The chain recombines TRBV6-5 with TRBJ1-2; TRBD1 matches 7 bases. Trimming cost V 5 bases and J 4 bases; bases outside gene matches: 4. This CDR3 is 13 amino acids long. CDR1 is MNHEY, CDR2 SVGAGI, per germline. The CDR3 bases are TGTGCCAGCAGTCTCGACAGGGTCTATGGCTACACCTTC. Translating gives CASSLDRVYGYTF.

The chain combines TRBV4-2 with TRBJ1-2, with a possible D match to TRBD1 (5 bases). Germline loops: CDR1 LGHNA, CDR2 YNFKEQ. CDR3 length equals 15 residues. The V end was cut by 0 bases, the J end by 5 bases, with 13 bases between. The CDR3 is CASSQDSGGIYGYTF. The CDR3 DNA reads as TGTGCCAGCAGCCAAGATTCGGGGGGGATTTATGGCTACACCTTC.

The rearrangement joins TRBV7-2 to TRBJ1-1, with 7 bases fitting TRBD1. Germline V gene data show CDR1 as SGHTA and CDR2 as FQGNSA. The CDR3 consists of 15 residues. V gave up 5 bases and J gave up 1 base; unmatched junction bases: 7. For the CDR3, the DNA is TGTGCCAGCAGCCCAGAAGGGGGCTCGAACACTGAAGCTTTCTTT. Residues: CASSPEGGSNTEAFF.

This clone was observed a single time. The sample contains more than one DNA sequence encoding this CDR3. The chain recombines TRBV9 with TRBJ2-2, with 7 bases aligning to TRBD1. Germline trimming cut 2 bases from V and 5 bases from J; bases unmatched to any gene: 3. CDR1 is SGDLS and CDR2 is YYNGEE in the germline V gene. The CDR3 covers 14 residues. CDR3 residues: CASSVGTATGELFF. CDR3 nucleotide sequence: TGTGCCAGCAGCGTCGGGACAGCAACCGGGGAGCTGTTTTTT.

The genes are TRBV5-1 and TRBJ2-5; tentatively, D is TRBD1 (6 bases). V was pared by 4 bases and J by 3 bases, with 10 bases between. Germline CDR1 SGHRS, CDR2 YFSETQ. The CDR3 covers 13 residues. The CDR3 sequence is CASSPWTEETQYF. The CDR3 DNA is TGCGCCAGCAGCCCTTGGACAGAAGAGACCCAGTACTTC.

The rearrangement joins TRBV3-1 (or the pseudogene TRBV3-2) to TRBJ2-3; D ambiguous. There are 12 residues in the CDR3. The germline gives CDR1 LGHDT, CDR2 YNNKEL (reference sequence). Trimming stripped 1 base from V and 5 bases from J, with 4 bases between. CDR3 region: CASSQGVDTQYF. The CDR3 DNA sequence: TGTGCCAGCAGCCAAGGAGTAGATACGCAGTATTTT.

J is TRBJ1-3 and V is TRBV4-3, with D possibly TRBD1 on 5 matching bases. CDR3 length equals 16 residues. The ends were cut back, 1 base at V and 4 bases at J, with 14 bases in the middle. Germline V CDR1 and CDR2: LGHNA, YSLEER. The CDR3 nucleotides read TGCGCCAGCAGCCAAGTTTTTAGGGGTGTAGGAAACACCATATATTTT. Protein: CASSQVFRGVGNTIYF.

The V gene is TRBV28, the J gene TRBJ2-7; 7 positions agree with TRBD1. Germline loops: CDR1 MDHEN, CDR2 SYDVKM. V dropped 7 bases and J dropped 2; count of bases not matched to a gene: 8. This CDR3 region has 14 residues. The CDR3 sequence: CASTRRDSTYEQYF. The CDR3 DNA reads as TGTGCCAGCACTCGCCGGGACAGCACCTACGAGCAGTACTTC.